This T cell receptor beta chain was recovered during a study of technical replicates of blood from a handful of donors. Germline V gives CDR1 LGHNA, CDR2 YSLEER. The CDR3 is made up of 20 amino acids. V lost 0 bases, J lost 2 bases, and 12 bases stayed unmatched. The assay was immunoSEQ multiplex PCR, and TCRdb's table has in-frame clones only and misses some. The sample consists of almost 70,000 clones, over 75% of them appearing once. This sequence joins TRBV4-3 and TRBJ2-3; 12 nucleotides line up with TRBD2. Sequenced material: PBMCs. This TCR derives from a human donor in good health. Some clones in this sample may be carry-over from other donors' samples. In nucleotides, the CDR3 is TGCGCCAGCAGCCAAGATCTAGGTCTAGCGGGGGGGGACTACACAGATACGCAGTATTTT. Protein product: CASSQDLGLAGGDYTDTQYF.